The 21 T cell receptor beta chains in this list originate from one sample, sequenced in a study of blood T cell repertoires in acute mononucleosis (dated by TCRdb to between 2020 and 2021). The sample's time point label, in plain terms: acute infectious mononucleosis, at clinical presentation within 2 weeks of symptom onset (visit 1). Library preparation used the immunoSEQ multiplex PCR assay. TCRdb holds this immuneACCESS table with in-frame rearrangements only. Some clones are missing; in checked studies, unresolved V genes explain under half, and the rest has no known cause. In all, the sample holds 6,000 to 8,500 clones, and 20% to 25% of those were seen once. In total, the top ten clones hold more than 25% of the sample. The sample in question was EBV YVL epitope tetramer+ CD8+ T cells sorted from PBMCs, obtained during acute infectious mononucleosis. The cell subset or site label on this specimen signifies: CD8 T cells binding a tetramer with EBV BRLF1 109-117 peptide (YVL-BR). Every receptor here comes from a woman between 18 and 29 years old with infectious mononucleosis caused by EBV.

This clone has at least ten counts. This rearrangement joins TRBV10-3 to TRBJ2-5; D perhaps matches TRBD1 (5 bases). Deletions cut 1 base from V and 2 bases from J, with 11 bases between. The CDR3 covers 15 residues. Germline CDR1 is ENHRY and CDR2 is SYGVKD. The DNA for the CDR3 is TGTGCCATCAGTGAGTTAGGAACAGGTCAAGAGACCCAGTACTTC. Translation gives CAISELGTGQETQYF.

The chain has TRBV11-2 and TRBJ2-5; maybe TRBD2 (5 bases). Trimming removed 7 bases at V and 13 bases at J, with 13 bases between. The CDR3 extends over 10 amino acids. Germline CDR1 and CDR2: SGHAT and FQNNGV. CDR3 sequence: CASMRELAYF. The CDR3 region has the DNA TGTGCCAGCATGAGGGAGTTGGCGTACTTC.

This clone was observed at least ten times. At one end, the junction sequence differs from germline, possibly due to a read error. The sample contains more than one DNA sequence encoding this CDR3. CDR3 coding DNA: TGTGCCAGCAGCACACTCGGTCTTGCAGATACGCAGTACTTT. This encodes CASSTLGLADTQYF. The J gene is TRBJ2-3, the V gene TRBV7-9; D remains unclear. Germline V CDR1 and CDR2: SEHNR, FQNEAQ (reference sequence). The CDR3 is made up of 14 amino acids.

This clone came up a few times. A far larger clone is a single base away, which makes a read error likely. The rearrangement links TRBV11-3 to TRBJ2-5; 7 bases are shared with TRBD2. The germline V gene encodes CDR1 SGHNT and CDR2 YENEEA. This CDR3 has 14 residues. The V and J ends lost 5 bases and 3 bases, in that order; junction bases with no gene match: 6. CDR3 sequence reads: CASSQDGGEETQYF. As DNA, the CDR3 is TGTGCCAGCAGCCAAGATGGGGGGGAAGAGACCCAGTACTTC.

In its sample, this clone ranks as medium-sized. The V and J genes are TRBV19 and TRBJ2-7, with D perhaps assigned TRBD1 or TRBD2 (5 bases each). CDR3 length equals 15 residues. V lost 9 bases and J 3 bases, leaving 21 bases between the germline ends. Germline lookup yields CDR1 LNHDA and CDR2 SQIVND (reference sequence). DNA of the CDR3: TGTGCCAGAGGTTCCGGGACGGTACATTACTACGAGCAGTACTTC. The encoded protein is CARGSGTVHYYEQYF.

The sample holds a few counts of this clone. This rearrangement joins TRBV7-4 to TRBJ1-1, with 7 bases aligning to TRBD1. The V and J ends lost 5 bases and 4 bases, in that order; junction bases with no gene match: 10. Germline lookup yields CDR1 SGHVT and CDR2 SQSDAQ. This CDR3 region has 15 residues. The CDR3, as DNA: TGTGCCAGCAGCCCGACGACAGGGTCCGCCACTGAAGCTTTCTTT. Amino acids: CASSPTTGSATEAFF.

This clone was detected a few times. The V and J genes are TRBV6-7 and TRBJ2-5, with TRBD2 identical over 10 bases. TRBV6-7 carries the ORF label, with uncertain function. The V and J ends lost 6 bases and 1 base, in that order; junction bases with no gene match: 5. This CDR3 is built from 15 residues. DNA of the CDR3: TGTGCCAGCAGCTTACTAGCGGGGAGCCAAGAGACCCAGTACTTC. Protein sequence: CASSLLAGSQETQYF.

The J gene is TRBJ2-1, the V gene TRBV6-1; no definite D call. V lost 10 bases, J lost 4 bases, and 11 bases lay in between. The CDR3 consists of 12 residues. The germline gives CDR1 MNHNS, CDR2 SASEGT. The CDR3 sequence is CATTAAYNEQFF. For the CDR3, the DNA is TGTGCCACCACGGCGGCGTACAATGAGCAGTTCTTC.

This clone was detected only a few times. A read error is the likely source, as a far larger clone sits one nucleotide away. The rearrangement uses TRBV28 and TRBJ2-1; the D call may be TRBD1 or TRBD2 (5 bases each). CDR3 length: 16 residues. The V and J ends lost 6 bases and 10 bases respectively, with 25 bases between them. The germline V gene encodes CDR1 MDHEN and CDR2 SYDVKM. In DNA, the CDR3 is TGTGCCAGCAGCCCAACATTGCAGGGAGTCGCCTACGAGCAGTTCTTC. This sequence encodes CASSPTLQGVAYEQFF. The whole variable domain, remainder taken from reference TRBV28 and TRBJ2-1, is DVKVTQSSRYLVKRTGEKVFLECVQDMDHENMFWYRQDPGLGLRLIYFSYDVKMKEKGDIPEGYSVSREKKERFSLILESASTNQTSMYLCASSPTLQGVAYEQFFGPGTRLTVL.

This chain joins TRBV5-5 and TRBJ2-7, with D possibly being TRBD1 (7 bases). Per germline, CDR1 SGHKS and CDR2 YYEKEE (reference sequence). V gave up 4 bases and J gave up 4 bases, with 12 bases separating them. The CDR3 sequence is 13 residues long. The CDR3 DNA sequence: TGTGCCAGCAGCGCGGGACAGACTTACGAGCAGTACTTC. Residues: CASSAGQTYEQYF.

In the case of this clone: The junction and the germline gene differ at one end; a read error may be behind it. The rearrangement links TRBV6-5 to TRBJ2-5, with TRBD1 matching 7 bases. The CDR3 is made up of 15 amino acids. Germline values: CDR1 MNHEY, CDR2 SVGAGI. CDR3 sequence: CASWQLTGCGETLYF. CDR3 DNA: TGTGCCAGCTGGCAGTTGACAGGGTGTGGAGAGACCCTGTACTTC.

V and J are TRBV7-8 and TRBJ2-6; 9 nucleotides align to TRBD1. This CDR3 comprises 14 residues. CDR1 is SGHVS, CDR2 FQNEAQ, per germline. With 5 bases clipped from V and 12 bases from J, the junction kept 8 bases outside the gene matches. CDR3 DNA: TGTGCCAGCAGCCCCGGGACAGGGAATTCCGTCCTGACTTTC. The encoded protein is CASSPGTGNSVLTF.

The J gene is TRBJ2-5, the V gene TRBV11-3; D is unclear. The CDR3 covers 12 residues. Trimming took off 5 bases at V and 0 bases at J, with 4 bases between the two ends. The germline CDR1 and CDR2 sequences are SGHNT and YENEEA. This chain's CDR3 is CASSLYQETQYF. The CDR3 bases are TGTGCCAGCAGCCTCTACCAAGAGACCCAGTACTTC.

The chain combines TRBV27 with TRBJ2-2; D not resolved. Trimming removed 10 bases from V and 4 bases from J, with 13 bases in between. This CDR3 has 13 residues. Germline lookup yields CDR1 MNHEY and CDR2 SMNVEV (reference sequence). CDR3 protein: CATLNGFTGELFF. In nucleotides, the CDR3 is TGTGCCACCCTTAACGGCTTCACCGGGGAGCTGTTTTTT.

This clone was counted between two and nine times. A far larger clone is one nucleotide away, so this likely arose from a read error. In DNA form, the CDR3 reads TGTGCCAGCAGCTTGGCAGGGTCGAATGAAGCTTTCTTT. Its protein is CASSLAGSNEAFF. The J gene is TRBJ1-1, the V gene TRBV5-6; possible D gene TRBD1, 5 bases. V dropped 0 bases and J dropped 7 bases, with 10 bases sitting between them. The CDR3 consists of 13 residues. Germline loops: CDR1 SGHDT, CDR2 YYEEEE.

The CDR3 DNA sequence: TGTGCCTGGAGTGGTGTGCCCTCCTACGAGCAGTACTTC. This sequence encodes CAWSGVPSYEQYF. The chain combines TRBV30 with TRBJ2-7; D gene uncertain. This CDR3 is built from 13 residues. V lost 1 base and J lost 0, with 7 bases in between. Germline V gives CDR1 GTSNPN, CDR2 SVGIG (reference sequence).

The rearrangement joins TRBV7-2 to TRBJ2-7; 8 bases map to TRBD1. V shed 6 bases and J 2 bases; nucleotides not matched to a gene: 12. The CDR3 consists of 16 residues. Germline CDR1 SGHTA, CDR2 FQGNSA. The CDR3: CASSIFRDRPTYEQYF. For the CDR3, the DNA is TGTGCCAGCAGTATCTTCCGGGACAGGCCGACCTACGAGCAGTACTTC.

On this clone: This CDR3 is also generated by other DNA sequences in the sample. This chain uses TRBV29-1 with TRBJ2-1, with 7 bases aligning to TRBD1. Germline CDR1 and CDR2: SQVTM and ANQGSEA. The CDR3 totals 13 residues. The CDR3 nucleotides are TGCAGGGCCGGACAGGCCCTTTACAATGAGCAGTTCTTC. Amino acid sequence: CRAGQALYNEQFF.

This clone was recorded once. The V call is TRBV6-6, the J call TRBJ2-2; D is uncertain. The CDR3 is 14 residues long. The germline gives CDR1 MNHNY, CDR2 SVGAGI (reference sequence). V was trimmed by 4 bases and J by 3 bases, leaving 9 bases between them. The CDR3 sequence: CASSSLLDTGELFF. The CDR3 DNA sequence: TGTGCCAGCAGTTCACTATTAGACACCGGGGAGCTGTTTTTT.

The V call is TRBV5-4, the J call TRBJ1-5; 10 bases map to TRBD1. The CDR3 consists of 15 residues. Trimming removed 3 bases from V and 6 bases from J; junction bases left unmatched: 6. Germline V gene sequence: CDR1 SGHNT, CDR2 YYREEE (reference sequence). The CDR3 nucleotides are TGTGCCAGCAGCTCGAGACAGGGGGCAAGTCAGCCCCAGCATTTT. It encodes CASSSRQGASQPQHF.

The chain recombines TRBV27 with TRBJ2-1; D unresolved. The CDR3 has 13 amino acids. CDR1 and CDR2 from the germline V gene are MNHEY and SMNVEV (reference sequence). Trimming stripped 4 bases from V and 4 bases from J, with 8 bases between. The CDR3 spells CASSYRVYNEQFF. The CDR3 DNA sequence: TGTGCCAGCAGTTACCGGGTTTACAATGAGCAGTTCTTC.